This is a list of T cell receptor beta chains from one sample in a study of beta chain features in type 1 diabetes. Profiling relied on immunoSEQ multiplex PCR, and the TCRdb table lists in-frame clones only, not all of them. The sample records about 360,000 clones, around 12% being singletons. Sequencing was performed on naive CD4+ T cells from blood. Every receptor here comes from a man younger than 35 in good health. The CDR3 runs from the conserved cysteine through the conserved F or W. A D gene is named only where the DNA matches it firmly. Not every row has a clone size; where given, it reads once, few, many or a size class.

D: .; J: TRBJ1-4; size: .; V: TRBV4-2; CDR3: CASSQDSGGREKLFF; DNA: TGTGCCAGCAGCCAAGATAGCGGGGGGCGGGAAAAACTGTTTTTT
D: .; J: TRBJ2-7; size: .; V: TRBV7-2; CDR3: CASSFWGFGEQYF; DNA: TGTGCCAGCAGCTTCTGGGGCTTTGGGGAGCAGTACTTC
D: .; J: TRBJ1-5; size: few; V: TRBV6-1; CDR3: CASSELAVNQPQHF; DNA: TGTGCCAGCAGTGAATTAGCGGTTAATCAGCCCCAGCATTTT
D: TRBD2; J: TRBJ2-3; size: .; V: TRBV27; CDR3: CASSPIIGLAGRTDTQYF; DNA: TGTGCCAGCAGTCCTATAATAGGACTAGCGGGCCGCACAGATACGCAGTATTTT
D: .; J: TRBJ1-1; size: .; V: TRBV21-1; CDR3: CASSKEVCTGAFF; DNA: TGTGCCAGCAGCAAAGAAGTATGCACTGGAGCTTTCTTT
D: .; J: TRBJ2-5; size: .; V: TRBV5-4; CDR3: CASSPNMQETQYF; DNA: TGTGCCAGCAGCCCTAATATGCAAGAGACCCAGTACTTC
D: .; J: TRBJ1-1; size: .; V: TRBV12-5; CDR3: CASGLVAGTITEAFF; DNA: TGTGCTAGTGGTTTGGTGGCCGGGACTATCACTGAAGCTTTCTTT
D: TRBD1; J: TRBJ1-5; size: .; V: TRBV7-8; CDR3: CASSHTTGDNQPQHF; DNA: TGTGCCAGCAGCCACACGACAGGGGACAATCAGCCCCAGCATTTT
D: TRBD1; J: TRBJ2-3; size: many; V: TRBV29-1; CDR3: CSVGTGYF; DNA: TGCAGCGTGGGGACAGGCTATTTT
D: .; J: TRBJ2-1; size: few; V: TRBV6-1; CDR3: CASSESRADEQFF; DNA: TGTGCCAGCAGTGAAAGCAGGGCCGATGAGCAGTTCTTC
D: TRBD2; J: TRBJ2-1; size: .; V: TRBV5-4; CDR3: CASSGQGSGGGNEQFF; DNA: TGTGCCAGCAGCGGCCAGGGTAGCGGGGGGGGCAATGAGCAGTTCTTC
D: TRBD1; J: TRBJ1-5; size: .; V: TRBV7-9; CDR3: CASSYGTGNQPQHF; DNA: TGTGCCAGCAGCTACGGGACAGGGAATCAGCCCCAGCATTTT
D: TRBD1; J: TRBJ2-7; size: few; V: TRBV7-3; CDR3: CASSHGTEMGEQYF; DNA: TGTGCCAGCAGCCACGGGACAGAGATGGGGGAGCAGTACTTC
D: TRBD2; J: TRBJ2-7; size: few; V: TRBV9; CDR3: CASSVGAGEQYF; DNA: TGTGCCAGCAGCGTAGGAGCGGGGGAGCAGTACTTC
D: .; J: TRBJ1-2; size: few; V: TRBV29-1; CDR3: CSVEALRGQNYTF; DNA: TGCAGCGTTGAAGCACTCAGAGGACAGAACTACACCTTC